This T cell receptor (beta chain) stems from a study of CD4 T cells in relation to SARS-CoV-2 and coronaviruses. Method: immunoSEQ multiplex PCR; TCRdb's copy keeps in-frame clones and lacks some. The repertoire holds about 20,000 clones, with over 75% as singletons. As regards this clone: The antigen is unknown.

The CDR3 is 14 residues long. Trimming cost V 0 bases and J 3 bases, with 6 bases left between them. Germline values: CDR1 MGHRA, CDR2 YSYEKL. Before the COVID-19 pandemic, during about 2010-2018, CD4+ T cells were taken from unexposed donors. CD4+ T cells were isolated from the cells after more than 8 days of culture. This TCR was recovered from a human donor in good health. V usage is TRBV4-1 and J usage is TRBJ1-5; D gene ambiguous. The sequenced material came from CD4+ T cells from PBMCs, cultured in vitro. This CDR3 reads CASSQEHNNQPQHF. The CDR3 bases are TGCGCCAGCAGCCAAGAACATAACAATCAGCCCCAGCATTTT.